Listed here are 26 T cell receptor beta chains from one sample, sequenced in a study of cytomegalovirus exposure and HLA in healthy donors listed by TCRdb under 2017. Libraries were made using the immunoSEQ multiplex PCR assay. For the multiplex PCR, a mixture combining 60 forward primers for TCR Vbeta segments and 13 reverse primers for TCR Jbeta segments was used. Entries here come from immuneACCESS through TCRdb and include only in-frame sequences with V and J called. Some clones fail to appear in such tables; in the studies checked, an unresolved V gene covers under half of the shortfall, and the cause of the remainder is unknown. In all, the sample holds 150,000 to 200,000 clones, and nearly 80% of those were seen once. The biggest ten clones account for about 14% of the sample. Sequenced: PBMCs. All receptors come from a man in his fifties in good health and CMV-seropositive.

The V call is TRBV27, the J call TRBJ2-3, with 9 bases identical to TRBD2. V lost 2 bases, J lost 3 bases, and 6 bases stayed unmatched. Germline assignment: CDR1 MNHEY and CDR2 SMNVEV (reference sequence). The length of the CDR3 is 16 residues. CDR3 residues: CASSLAGGPWTDTQYF. In DNA form, the CDR3 reads TGTGCCAGCAGTTTAGCGGGGGGGCCATGGACAGATACGCAGTATTTT.

The chain couples TRBV7-2 to TRBJ2-4; TRBD1 matches at 7 bases. The germline V gene has CDR1 SGHTA and CDR2 FQGNSA. J lost 3 bases, V lost 5 bases, and 7 bases had no gene match. There are 15 residues in the CDR3. CDR3 nucleotide sequence: TGTGCCAGCAGCCTCAACAGGGGAGTCAAAAACATTCAGTACTTC. It translates to CASSLNRGVKNIQYF.

V gene TRBV7-9 combines with J gene TRBJ1-2, with D maybe TRBD1 (5 bases). Germline V lookup: CDR1 SEHNR, CDR2 FQNEAQ (reference sequence). V lost 5 bases and J lost 6, with 16 bases in between. The CDR3 loop spans 14 amino acids. CDR3 sequence reads: CASSQRVGGDGYTF. The CDR3 nucleotides read TGTGCCAGCAGCCAAAGGGTGGGAGGGGATGGCTACACCTTC.

The chain links TRBV4-1 to TRBJ2-5, with a possible D match to TRBD1 (6 bases). Germline V gene sequence: CDR1 MGHRA, CDR2 YSYEKL. The CDR3 contains 17 residues. V lost 0 bases and J 0 bases, leaving 14 bases between the germline ends. For the CDR3, the DNA is TGCGCCAGCAGCCAAGATACAGGGACCACGTACCAAGAGACCCAGTACTTC. It specifies CASSQDTGTTYQETQYF.

The CDR3 bases are TGTGCCAGCAGCCTGACTGGCTCCTACGAGCAGTACTTC. As protein: CASSLTGSYEQYF. The gene calls are TRBV6-6 and TRBJ2-7; D is unresolved. There are 13 residues in the CDR3. The germline CDR1 and CDR2 sequences are MNHNY and SVGAGI (reference sequence). Trimming stripped 6 bases from V and 0 bases from J, with 9 bases between.

In regard to this clone: The sample contains more than one DNA sequence encoding this CDR3. This chain connects TRBV5-1 to TRBJ2-2; 10 positions agree with TRBD2. CDR1 and CDR2 from the germline V gene are SGHRS and YFSETQ. The CDR3 is 16 amino acids. The V segment lost 0 bases and the J segment 2 bases; nucleotides outside the gene matches: 1. The CDR3 loop is CASSLASGGNTGELFF. CDR3 DNA sequence: TGCGCCAGCAGCTTGGCTAGCGGGGGAAACACCGGGGAGCTGTTTTTT.

As DNA, the CDR3 is TGTGCCAGCAGCTTGGTTTCCTCAGGGACCCAGTACTTC. Protein sequence: CASSLVSSGTQYF. The chain joins TRBV5-4 to TRBJ2-5; D call uncertain. Trimming took 0 bases from V and 7 from J, leaving 10 bases between them. Germline loops: CDR1 SGHNT, CDR2 YYREEE (reference sequence). The CDR3 has 13 residues.

The J gene is TRBJ1-1, the V gene TRBV25-1; no reliable D call. Trimming pared 0 bases from V and 4 bases from J, leaving 15 bases between. CDR1 is MGHDK, CDR2 SYGVNS, per germline. The CDR3 totals 16 residues. For the CDR3, the DNA is TGTGCCAGCAGTGAATATAAGCCCGCGGGTCCCACTGAAGCTTTCTTT. It encodes CASSEYKPAGPTEAFF.

This clone was seen more than once but under ten times. V gene TRBV6-5 combines with J gene TRBJ2-1; D uncertain. There are 11 residues in the CDR3. V was pared by 7 bases and J by 9 bases, with 10 bases between. Germline lookup yields CDR1 MNHEY and CDR2 SVGAGI. The CDR3 sequence: CASTDGVEQFF. The CDR3 DNA is TGTGCCAGCACTGACGGAGTTGAGCAGTTCTTC.

The chain employs TRBV11-2 and TRBJ2-4, with 10 nucleotides matching TRBD1. The CDR3 has 16 residues. Germline-derived CDR1 and CDR2 are SGHAT and FQNNGV. Losses at the gene ends were 4 bases for V and 4 bases for J; bases not matched to a gene: 7. In DNA form, the CDR3 reads TGTGCCAGCAGCTCTGTGACGGGACAGGGGAAAAACATTCAGTACTTC. It codes for CASSSVTGQGKNIQYF. The complete variable domain, with remaining parts taken from reference TRBV11-2 and TRBJ2-4, reads EAGVAQSPRYKIIEKRQSVAFWCNPISGHATLYWYQQILGQGPKLLIQFQNNGVVDDSQLPKDRFSAERLKGVDSTLKIQPAKLEDSAVYLCASSSVTGQGKNIQYFGAGTRLSVL.

The table lists this clone with a count of one. The V gene is TRBV28, the J gene TRBJ2-1; D ambiguous. CDR3 length: 16 amino acids. Trimming stripped 5 bases from V and 0 bases from J, with 14 bases between. Germline CDR1 reads MDHEN; CDR2 reads SYDVKM. CDR3 region: CASSLRRSSSYNEQFF. The CDR3, as DNA: TGTGCCAGCAGTCTGCGCCGATCGAGCTCCTACAATGAGCAGTTCTTC.

A note on this clone: Other DNA sequences in the same sample also yield this CDR3. This sequence joins TRBV6-1 and TRBJ1-2; 8 bases agree with TRBD1. The CDR3 extends over 14 amino acids. Germline V CDR1 and CDR2: MNHNS, SASEGT. With 6 bases clipped from V and 7 bases from J, the junction kept 10 bases outside the gene matches. CDR3 nucleotides: TGTGCCAGCAGCGGGACAGGCCCCAAGCGTGGCTACACCTTC. It codes for CASSGTGPKRGYTF.

The J gene is TRBJ1-1, the V gene TRBV9; D is perhaps TRBD1 (5 bases). V was pared by 1 base and J by 3 bases, with 13 bases between. The CDR3 is 15 residues long. Germline assignment: CDR1 SGDLS and CDR2 YYNGEE. The CDR3 nucleotides are TGTGCCAGCAGCGTAACTGATCTACAGGACACTGAAGCTTTCTTT. Protein sequence: CASSVTDLQDTEAFF.

The chain combines TRBV18 with TRBJ2-7, with D perhaps TRBD1 (5 bases). Germline V CDR1 and CDR2: KGHSH, LQKENI. The V end lost 2 bases, the J end lost 2 bases, and 13 bases lay between the germline ends. The length of the CDR3 is 15 residues. CDR3 in amino acids: CASSPGQGVTYEQYV. The CDR3 bases are TGTGCCAGCTCACCAGGCCAGGGCGTGACCTACGAGCAGTACGTC.

The rearrangement uses TRBV28 and TRBJ1-1, with TRBD1 as a possible D gene (6 bases). The length of the CDR3 is 13 residues. Trimming stripped 6 bases from V and 3 bases from J, with 11 bases between. In germline, CDR1 is MDHEN, CDR2 SYDVKM. The CDR3, as DNA: TGTGCCAGCAGCAAACAGGGCGACACTGAAGCTTTCTTT. Encoded protein: CASSKQGDTEAFF.

This clone occurred once. The J gene is TRBJ2-7, the V gene TRBV18; the match to TRBD1 covers 7 bases. CDR1 KGHSH and CDR2 LQKENI come from the germline V gene. This CDR3 region has 13 residues. V shed 4 bases, J shed 7 bases, and the junction held 7 bases outside the gene matches. The CDR3 region is CASSRTGVEEQYF. The CDR3 DNA is TGTGCCAGCTCACGAACAGGGGTGGAGGAGCAGTACTTC.

This clone occurred once. This same CDR3 is encoded by further DNA sequences in the sample. The chain carries TRBV6-1 and TRBJ1-1; 8 bases match TRBD1. This CDR3 is built from 13 residues. V was clipped by 6 bases and J by 2 bases; unmatched bases: 2. Germline CDR1 is MNHNS and CDR2 is SASEGT. CDR3 amino acids: CASRGTGNTEAFF. The CDR3 coding sequence is TGTGCCAGCAGGGGGACAGGCAACACTGAAGCTTTCTTT.

This clone showed up just once. The DNA for the CDR3 is TGCGCCAGCAGCTTGCAGGGGTTCAACACTGAAGCTTTCTTT. Encoded protein: CASSLQGFNTEAFF. The genes are TRBV5-1 and TRBJ1-1; the D gene is possibly TRBD1 (6 bases). The V end was cut by 1 base, the J end by 2 bases, with 9 bases between. The length of the CDR3 is 14 residues. Germline V CDR1 and CDR2: SGHRS, YFSETQ.

This clone was counted a few times. The chain links TRBV9 to TRBJ1-2; D gene unclear. Trimming cost V 2 bases and J 0 bases, with 8 bases left between them. This CDR3 has 14 residues. The germline gives CDR1 SGDLS, CDR2 YYNGEE. CDR3 nucleotide sequence: TGTGCCAGCAGCGTCGGGTCAGCTAACTATGGCTACACCTTC. Its translation is CASSVGSANYGYTF.

The V and J genes are TRBV5-1 and TRBJ2-2; a weak D match, TRBD2 (5 bases). CDR1 is SGHRS and CDR2 is YFSETQ in the germline V gene. Trimming cost V 0 bases and J 3 bases, with 6 bases left between them. The CDR3 consists of 14 residues. CDR3 residues: CASSLGGDTGELFF. The CDR3 DNA follows: TGCGCCAGCAGCTTGGGGGGAGACACCGGGGAGCTGTTTTTT.

The gene calls are TRBV27 and TRBJ2-1; D uncertain. The V end lost 3 bases, the J end lost 9 bases, and 18 bases lay between the germline ends. This CDR3 has 15 residues. Germline V gene lookup returns CDR1 MNHEY and CDR2 SMNVEV (reference sequence). Here the CDR3 reads CASSFSPQLDVEQFF. Here the CDR3 DNA reads TGTGCCAGCAGTTTTTCCCCCCAGCTAGACGTTGAGCAGTTCTTC.

The chain recombines TRBV5-8 with TRBJ2-7; 8 nucleotides match TRBD1. The CDR3 has 15 amino acids. Germline V gene sequence: CDR1 SGHTS, CDR2 YDEGEE. With V trimmed by 4 bases and J by 2 bases, 8 bases remained unmatched. The CDR3 nucleotides are TGTGCCAGCAGCCCCGGCCAGGGGGCTACCTACGAGCAGTACGTC. Translating gives CASSPGQGATYEQYV.

This clone was detected a few times. The chain recombines TRBV6-5 with TRBJ1-6, with a tentative D call TRBD1 (5 bases). This CDR3 contains 14 residues. V gave up 1 base and J gave up 8 bases, with 9 bases separating them. Per germline, CDR1 MNHEY and CDR2 SVGAGI. Here the CDR3 reads CASSYFREDSPLHF. The CDR3 bases are TGTGCCAGCAGTTACTTCAGGGAGGATTCACCCCTCCACTTT.

This clone was found a few times. Other DNA sequences in this specimen translate into the identical CDR3. This rearrangement joins TRBV9 to TRBJ2-3; TRBD1 matches at 8 bases. The CDR3 spans 15 residues. The germline V gene encodes CDR1 SGDLS and CDR2 YYNGEE. The ends lost 1 base at V and 3 bases at J; junction bases unmatched: 4. The CDR3 DNA reads TGTGCCAGCAGCGTACAGGGGGCATCGACAGATACGCAGTATTTT. Translating gives CASSVQGASTDTQYF.

The genes are TRBV28 and TRBJ1-5, with a weak D call TRBD1 (5 bases). Germline V gives CDR1 MDHEN, CDR2 SYDVKM. V dropped 2 bases and J dropped 4 bases, with 9 bases sitting between them. The CDR3 runs to 14 residues. The CDR3 reads CASSLPGQNQPQHF. CDR3 DNA: TGTGCCAGCAGTTTACCCGGACAAAATCAGCCCCAGCATTTT. The variable domain in full, completed from reference TRBV28 and TRBJ1-5, reads DVKVTQSSRYLVKRTGEKVFLECVQDMDHENMFWYRQDPGLGLRLIYFSYDVKMKEKGDIPEGYSVSREKKERFSLILESASTNQTSMYLCASSLPGQNQPQHFGDGTRLSIL.

The chain is built from TRBV7-8 and TRBJ2-1; TRBD1 is a possible D gene (5 bases). CDR1 and CDR2 from the germline V gene are SGHVS and FQNEAQ. The V end lost 1 base, the J end lost 0 bases, and 13 bases lay between the germline ends. This CDR3 is built from 17 residues. The DNA of the CDR3 is TGTGCCAGCAGCTTAGACGCCAGGGTCAGCTCCTACAATGAGCAGTTCTTC. Translated: CASSLDARVSSYNEQFF.